Following are 14 T cell receptor beta chains from one sample sequenced in a study of T cell responses to AZD1222 COVID-19 vaccine. Assay: immunoSEQ multiplex PCR; the TCRdb copy retains only in-frame clones and omits some. In total, the table holds about 140,000 clones. The sample comprised peripheral blood. The receptor source for this set is an adult in good health.

This chain links TRBV6-5 with TRBJ1-1, with D tentatively TRBD1 (5 bases). Looked up from germline, CDR1 is MNHEY and CDR2 is SVGAGI. The CDR3 loop spans 14 amino acids. Trimming cost V 0 bases and J 4 bases, with 9 bases left between them. The CDR3 region has the DNA TGTGCCAGCAGTTACTCGGGGGGTTCCACTGAAGCTTTCTTT. Encoded protein: CASSYSGGSTEAFF.

The rearrangement joins TRBV27 to TRBJ1-5; TRBD1 matches at 10 bases. J was trimmed by 9 bases and V by 6 bases; bases with no gene match: 8. This CDR3 is 14 amino acids long. CDR1 and CDR2 from the germline V gene are MNHEY and SMNVEV (reference sequence). CDR3 amino acids: CASSPGQGIGPQHF. Written as DNA, the CDR3 is TGTGCCAGCAGCCCGGGACAGGGGATTGGGCCCCAGCATTTT.

CDR3 amino acids: CASSPGPPSSYNEQFF. DNA of the CDR3: TGTGCCAGCAGCCCGGGACCGCCAAGCTCCTACAATGAGCAGTTCTTC. The rearrangement links TRBV11-3 to TRBJ2-1; D possibly matches TRBD1 or TRBD2 (5 bases each). This CDR3 spans 16 amino acids. Germline V gene sequence: CDR1 SGHNT, CDR2 YENEEA. The germline V and J ends were trimmed by 5 bases and 0 bases, with 14 bases remaining between them.

The V and J genes are TRBV28 and TRBJ1-2, with 8 bases aligning to TRBD1. The CDR3 runs 14 residues. The trim removed 5 bases at V and 5 bases at J, leaving 7 bases unmatched. The germline gives CDR1 MDHEN, CDR2 SYDVKM. In nucleotides, the CDR3 is TGTGCCAGCAGTGAACAGGGGGGATGGTATGGCTACACCTTC. Its protein product is CASSEQGGWYGYTF.

J is TRBJ1-6 and V is TRBV7-3; D possibly corresponds to TRBD1 (6 bases). The CDR3 is made up of 14 amino acids. Germline V CDR1 and CDR2: SGHTA, FQGTGA. Between the trimmed V and J ends, which lost 2 bases and 7 bases, there was a span of 9 bases. CDR3 nucleotides: TGTGCCAGCAGCTTACAGGGGACGAATTCACCCCTCCACTTT. Translation: CASSLQGTNSPLHF.

The chain couples TRBV4-1 to TRBJ2-7; weak D call: TRBD2 (7 bases). The CDR3 extends over 15 amino acids. With 2 bases removed from V and 1 base from J, the gap between germline ends came to 12 bases. The germline CDR1 and CDR2 sequences are MGHRA and YSYEKL. CDR3 nucleotides: TGCGCCAGCAGCCAAAGGGAGGGGGGTTCCTACGAGCAGTACTTC. Its protein product is CASSQREGGSYEQYF.

This chain links TRBV28 with TRBJ1-5, with unresolved D. Germline values: CDR1 MDHEN, CDR2 SYDVKM. Trimming left V 6 bases short and J 4 bases short, with 4 bases between. The CDR3 has 11 residues. CDR3 in amino acids: CASRVNQPQHF. In nucleotides, the CDR3 is TGTGCCAGCAGAGTAAATCAGCCCCAGCATTTT.

The chain uses TRBV9 and TRBJ2-5; the D is unclear. Trimming took 4 bases from V and 4 from J, leaving 17 bases between them. Germline CDR1 reads SGDLS; CDR2 reads YYNGEE. The CDR3 is made up of 15 amino acids. The CDR3 spells CASSQTPTLRETQYF. DNA of the CDR3: TGTGCCAGCAGCCAGACGCCAACGCTGAGAGAGACCCAGTACTTC. The whole variable domain, filled in from reference TRBV9 and TRBJ2-5, reads DSGVTQTPKHLITATGQRVTLRCSPRSGDLSVYWYQQSLDQGLQFLIQYYNGEERAKGNILERFSAQQFPDLHSELNLSSLELGDSALYFCASSQTPTLRETQYFGPGTRLLVL.

As regards this clone: The sample has other DNA sequences that encode this CDR3 too. This chain uses TRBV5-1 with TRBJ2-7, with no clear D. Germline-derived CDR1 and CDR2 are SGHRS and YFSETQ. Between the trimmed V and J ends, which lost 4 bases and 2 bases, there was a span of 7 bases. CDR3 length: 12 residues. In nucleotides, the CDR3 is TGCGCCAGCAGCCCTGGGACCTACGAGCAGTACTTC. Translated: CASSPGTYEQYF.

V gene TRBV5-5 combines with J gene TRBJ2-3; D remains unclear. Germline values: CDR1 SGHKS, CDR2 YYEKEE (reference sequence). V lost 0 bases and J lost 0, with 5 bases in between. This CDR3 has 14 amino acids. CDR3 region: CASSLDSSTDTQYF. CDR3 nucleotide sequence: TGTGCCAGCAGCTTGGACAGCAGCACAGATACGCAGTATTTT.

J is TRBJ2-5 and V is TRBV7-8; 9 positions match TRBD1. The germline CDR1 and CDR2 sequences are SGHVS and FQNEAQ. CDR3 length equals 14 residues. V shed 0 bases and J 6 bases; nucleotides not matched to a gene: 2. CDR3 bases: TGTGCCAGCAGCTTAGCGGGACAGGGAAAGACCCAGTACTTC. This translates into CASSLAGQGKTQYF.

The chain links TRBV13 to TRBJ2-3; TRBD2 is a possible D gene (5 bases). Germline CDR1 and CDR2: PRHDT and FYEKMQ (reference sequence). Trimming cost V 5 bases and J 6 bases, with 24 bases left between them. This CDR3 region has 17 residues. The CDR3 DNA reads TGTGCCAGCAGCCGGCGCGCTGTTTCGCGCGGCGGGGATACGCAGTATTTT. Protein product: CASSRRAVSRGGDTQYF.

This chain joins TRBV3-1 (or the pseudogene TRBV3-2) and TRBJ1-1; D gene unclear. Germline V lookup: CDR1 LGHDT, CDR2 YNNKEL (reference sequence). The CDR3 is 16 residues long. With 3 bases removed from V and 7 bases from J, the gap between germline ends came to 21 bases. CDR3 sequence reads: CASSQSTVAGSGEAFF. CDR3 DNA sequence: TGTGCCAGCAGCCAGAGCACAGTGGCAGGTTCAGGTGAAGCTTTCTTT.

This sequence joins TRBV6-5 and TRBJ2-3, with D possibly being TRBD2 (5 bases). In germline, CDR1 is MNHEY, CDR2 SVGAGI. The CDR3 totals 14 residues. Trimming removed 7 bases from V and 0 bases from J, with 11 bases in between. As DNA, the CDR3 is TGTGCCAGCATAACTAGACGTAGCACAGATACGCAGTATTTT. Translating gives CASITRRSTDTQYF.